The T cell receptor beta chain described here comes from a study of blood T cell repertoires in COVID-19. Study at large: Donors in the United States, Italy and Spain gave samples during acute or convalescent COVID-19. From T cells, B-cell-depleted T cells, or PBMCs came the material, which was cDNA or gDNA.

The CDR3 is made up of 13 amino acids. Germline CDR1 is PRHDT and CDR2 is FYEKMQ (reference sequence). V lost 1 base, J lost 2 bases, and 4 bases lay in between. Before being deemed recovered, Cohort 3 donors had two negative PCRs, clearance, or symptom resolution. This clone occurred once. Method: immunoSEQ multiplex PCR; TCRdb's copy keeps in-frame clones and lacks some. The data contain 500,000 or so clones, around 90% of them singletons. The sample consisted of PBMCs or T cells enriched from blood (not recorded which). The V and J genes are TRBV13 and TRBJ2-3; D call uncertain. This clonotype was sampled from a woman aged 18-29 years who had recovered from COVID-19. As DNA, the CDR3 is TGTGCCAGCAGCTTAGTGGCCACAGATACGCAGTATTTT. Residues: CASSLVATDTQYF.